This T cell receptor (beta chain) was observed in a study of blood T cell repertoires in COVID-19. Overall study: From T cells, B-cell-depleted T cells, or PBMCs came the material, which was cDNA or gDNA.

Trimming cost V 3 bases and J 8 bases; bases outside gene matches: 3. The CDR3 is made up of 13 amino acids. In the source study's methods: Reference gene primer amplification yielded estimated nucleated cell counts. Clones were read by immunoSEQ multiplex PCR, and TCRdb kept only the in-frame ones, dropping some. V, J and clone size are those of that table, while D and trimming were read from the DNA. The data contain nearly 15,000 clones, 89% of them singletons. The gene calls are TRBV12-3 or TRBV12-4 and TRBJ1-2; TRBD1 matches 10 bases. This clonotype originated in a human donor in a cohort sampled during active COVID-19. Sequencing was performed on peripheral blood. The CDR3 region is CASSFGDRGGYTF. The CDR3 nucleotides read TGTGCCAGCAGTTTTGGGGACAGGGGCGGCTACACCTTC.